This T cell receptor (beta chain) was sequenced for a study of T cell responses to AZD1222 COVID-19 vaccine. Here immunoSEQ multiplex PCR was the method, and the copy in TCRdb shows in-frame clones only, minus some. The sample has roughly 180,000 clones; roughly 92% are singletons. The study's findings and limits: The peak T cell response came first, and repertoires were sampled only after it. Spike as a whole was targeted by vaccine-associated CD4 TCRs, dominant at 160-218 and 743-854.

The germline V and J ends were trimmed by 4 bases and 3 bases, with 10 bases remaining between them. The CDR3 loop spans 13 amino acids. Looked up from germline, CDR1 is LGHDT and CDR2 is YNNKEL (reference sequence). As to this clone: The antigen is undetermined.

The sequence came from an adult who received the AZD1222 COVID-19 vaccine. This rearrangement joins TRBV3-1 (or the pseudogene TRBV3-2) to TRBJ2-7; D remains unclear. The sample consisted of peripheral blood, taken 28 days after the second AZD1222 dose. The CDR3, as DNA: TGTGCCAGCAGCCTGGGCCCCAGCTACGAGCAGTACTTC. Translated: CASSLGPSYEQYF.